The 21 T cell receptor beta chains below all came from one sample that was sequenced in a study of molecular identifiers for immune sequencing clone quantification. TCRdb independently ran MiXCR on the PCR reads; one entry per CDR3 protein. The table includes over 600,000 distinct CDR3 sequences, about 20% detected once. What was sequenced was naive CD8+ T cells from blood, with Jurkat cell RNA spiked in. Regarding subset: FACS-sorted CD8+CD4-CCR7+CD45RA+ naive T cells. The origin of the receptors is a human donor in good health. Some libraries in this study had Jurkat cell RNA spiked in.

This clonotype was counted many times. The V call is TRBV6-6, the J call TRBJ2-1, with 10 bases lining up with TRBD2. The J segment lost 9 bases and the V segment lost 6 bases, leaving 14 bases of the junction unmatched. There are 16 residues in the CDR3. Germline V gene data show CDR1 as MNHNY and CDR2 as SVGAGI (reference sequence). Here the CDR3 DNA reads TGTGCCAGCAGCCCGCTGAGGCTAGCGGGAGACGTTGAGCAGTTCTTC. Translation gives CASSPLRLAGDVEQFF.

This clonotype occurred many times. The V and J genes are TRBV29-1 and TRBJ2-5; D might be TRBD1 (5 bases). V was cut by 6 bases and J by 7 bases, with 9 bases left in between. This CDR3 comprises 10 residues. Per the germline V gene, CDR1 is SQVTM and CDR2 is ANQGSEA. This CDR3 reads CSVGQGTQYF. CDR3 DNA: TGCAGCGTGGGCCAGGGGACCCAGTACTTC.

This clonotype was seen ten or more times. This chain uses TRBV5-6 with TRBJ2-1; TRBD2 matches 10 bases. CDR3 size: 15 residues. V was clipped by 2 bases and J by 5 bases; unmatched bases: 4. Germline CDR1 reads SGHDT; CDR2 reads YYEEEE. The DNA for the CDR3 is TGTGCCAGCAGCTTTGGGACTAGCGATAACAATGAGCAGTTCTTC. This sequence encodes CASSFGTSDNNEQFF.

This clonotype was counted at least ten times. Written as DNA, the CDR3 is TGTGCCAGCAGAACCGGGACTAGCGGGGCCTACAATGAGCAGTTCTTC. Translated, it gives CASRTGTSGAYNEQFF. This chain links TRBV27 with TRBJ2-1; 13 nucleotides agree with TRBD2. Trimming at V came to 6 bases and at J to 2 bases, leaving 4 bases not matched to a gene. The CDR3 runs 16 residues. Germline V gene data show CDR1 as MNHEY and CDR2 as SMNVEV (reference sequence).

Concerning this clonotype itself: Given a much more abundant clone one base away, this may be a read error. V usage is TRBV5-5 and J usage is TRBJ1-4; TRBD1 matches at 9 bases. The CDR3 totals 16 residues. V shed 0 bases, J shed 8 bases, and the junction held 8 bases outside the gene matches. The germline V gene encodes CDR1 SGHKS and CDR2 YYEKEE (reference sequence). CDR3 DNA sequence: TGTGCCAGCAGCTTGGGGCCGGGACAGGGTCCGGAAAAACTGTTTTTT. The encoded protein is CASSLGPGQGPEKLFF.

Turning to this clonotype: A much larger clone differs by one base, so this may be a read error. Given the absence of the conserved phenylalanine or tryptophan at the CDR3 end, a read error is likely. V and J are TRBV27 and TRBJ1-5, with D tentatively TRBD1 (5 bases). Per germline, CDR1 MNHEY and CDR2 SMNVEV (reference sequence). The CDR3 length is 14 residues. The ends were cut back, 3 bases at V and 6 bases at J, with 12 bases in the middle. CDR3: CASSFLGVGQPQHL. CDR3 DNA sequence: TGTGCCAGCAGTTTCCTAGGGGTAGGTCAGCCCCAGCATCTT.

Notes on this clonotype: Possible read error: a much larger clone is one base away. The rearrangement joins TRBV14 to TRBJ1-2, with D perhaps matching TRBD1 (5 bases). Deletions cut 4 bases from V and 4 bases from J, with 13 bases between. This CDR3 comprises 14 residues. Germline values: CDR1 SGHDN, CDR2 FVKESK. The CDR3 DNA reads TGTGCCAGCAGCCCTCCTCCAGGGAGCTATGGCTACACCTTC. This codes for CASSPPPGSYGYTF.

This clonotype showed up just once. This sequence may be a read error, since a much larger clone differs from it by one base. This is likely a read error, given that the CDR3 carries no conserved phenylalanine or tryptophan at its end. V gene TRBV6-2 or TRBV6-3 combines with J gene TRBJ2-7; D perhaps matches TRBD2 (6 bases). CDR1 MNHEY and CDR2 SVGEGT come from the germline V gene. This CDR3 comprises 12 residues. Trimming took 7 bases from V and 3 from J, leaving 10 bases between them. CDR3 sequence: CASTGTGYEQYS. CDR3 DNA: TGTGCCAGCACCGGGACTGGCTACGAGCAGTACTCC.

Comments on this clonotype: A much more abundant neighbour one base away suggests this may be a read error. The chain is built from TRBV12-3 or TRBV12-4 and TRBJ1-1, with unresolved D. CDR3 length: 15 amino acids. The ends were cut back, 3 bases at V and 1 base at J, with 12 bases in the middle. The DNA for the CDR3 is TGTGCCAGCAGTTTTCTTGGGTACACGAACACTGAAGCTTTCTTT. It translates to CASSFLGYTNTEAFF.

The table lists this clonotype with many counts. This chain links TRBV7-9 with TRBJ1-1; D may be TRBD1 (6 bases). Trimming removed 7 bases at V and 4 bases at J, with 19 bases between. Germline CDR1 is SEHNR and CDR2 is FQNEAQ (reference sequence). The CDR3 covers 15 residues. This CDR3 is CASIPVGGPRTEAFF. For the CDR3, the DNA is TGTGCCAGCATCCCGGTAGGGGGGCCTCGCACTGAAGCTTTCTTT. The whole variable domain, filled in from reference TRBV7-9 and TRBJ1-1, reads DTGVSQNPRHKITKRGQNVTFRCDPISEHNRLYWYRQTLGQGPEFLTYFQNEAQLEKSRLLSDRFSAERPKGSFSTLEIQRTEQGDSAMYLCASIPVGGPRTEAFFGQGTRLTVV.

The table lists this clonotype with many counts. V is TRBV7-9 and J is TRBJ2-7; D could derive from TRBD1 or TRBD2 (6 bases each). The germline V gene encodes CDR1 SEHNR and CDR2 FQNEAQ (reference sequence). The CDR3 is made up of 18 amino acids. Trimming took 4 bases from V and 1 from J, leaving 23 bases between them. This chain's CDR3 is CASSYAPGTGSGSYEQYF. CDR3 nucleotides: TGTGCCAGCAGCTATGCACCGGGTACAGGGAGCGGGTCCTACGAGCAGTACTTC.

This clonotype was seen repeatedly, ten times or more. The chain uses TRBV20-1 and TRBJ2-7; 7 positions match TRBD2. CDR1 DFQATT and CDR2 SNEGSKA come from the germline V gene (reference sequence). The CDR3 extends over 17 amino acids. Trimming removed 5 bases from V and 3 bases from J; junction bases left unmatched: 19. CDR3 sequence: CSALGPEGGSLSYEQYF. In nucleotides, the CDR3 is TGCAGTGCTCTCGGCCCCGAGGGAGGGTCTCTGAGCTACGAGCAGTACTTC.

This clonotype was counted ten times or more. The chain joins TRBV6-1 to TRBJ1-1; D gene unclear. V lost 0 bases and J 7 bases, leaving 9 bases between the germline ends. The CDR3 loop spans 13 amino acids. Germline CDR1 MNHNS, CDR2 SASEGT. The CDR3 DNA is TGTGCCAGCAGTGAAGCGAGGGCCTATGAAGCTTTCTTT. Its protein is CASSEARAYEAFF.

In its sample, this clonotype was seen many times. The chain has TRBV28 and TRBJ1-5; D is possibly TRBD1 (5 bases). CDR1 is MDHEN, CDR2 SYDVKM, per germline. The CDR3 contains 15 residues. Trimming stripped 7 bases from V and 0 bases from J, with 13 bases between. CDR3 sequence (DNA): TGTGCCAGCACCACGGGACCCTATAGCAATCAGCCCCAGCATTTT. As protein: CASTTGPYSNQPQHF.

This clonotype was recorded many times. This chain connects TRBV4-1 to TRBJ1-5; D ambiguous. The CDR3 runs to 14 residues. Trimming stripped 0 bases from V and 6 bases from J, with 9 bases between. Per the germline V gene, CDR1 is MGHRA and CDR2 is YSYEKL. The CDR3 nucleotides are TGCGCCAGCAGCCAAGATACGGGGATTCAGCCCCAGCATTTT. Translation: CASSQDTGIQPQHF.

This clonotype turned up a few times. CDR3: CASSFFGAYNEQFF. The CDR3 nucleotides read TGTGCCAGCAGCTTTTTTGGGGCATACAATGAGCAGTTCTTC. The chain employs TRBV11-2 and TRBJ2-1; D is perhaps TRBD1 (5 bases). This CDR3 is built from 14 residues. V lost 3 bases, J lost 4 bases, and 10 bases lay in between. The germline gives CDR1 SGHAT, CDR2 FQNNGV.

In regard to this clonotype: Being one base from a much bigger clone, this may be a read error. This chain uses TRBV23-1 with TRBJ2-7; D may correspond to TRBD1 or TRBD2 (5 bases each). TRBV23-1 is an ORF; its function is uncertain. This CDR3 comprises 15 residues. Deletions cut 3 bases from V and 4 bases from J, with 16 bases between. DNA for the CDR3: TGCGCCAGCAGTCACCCCCGGGGACGGTTTTACGAGCAGTACTTC. Residues: CASSHPRGRFYEQYF.

This clonotype was observed a few times. V and J are TRBV19 and TRBJ1-1; TRBD1 aligns across 9 bases. J gave up 6 bases and V 0 bases, and 5 bases lay outside the gene matches. This CDR3 is built from 15 residues. The germline V gene encodes CDR1 LNHDA and CDR2 SQIVND (reference sequence). CDR3 region: CASSIDNRGLAEAFF. Written as DNA, the CDR3 is TGTGCCAGTAGTATAGATAACAGGGGGCTGGCTGAAGCTTTCTTT.

The chain is built from TRBV4-3 and TRBJ1-2; 12 positions match TRBD1. The CDR3 has 16 residues. V trimming: 2 bases; J trimming: 6 bases; junction bases outside the gene matches: 7. Germline CDR1 LGHNA, CDR2 YSLEER. The CDR3 sequence is CASSQKPGQGADGYTF. The CDR3 DNA sequence: TGCGCCAGCAGCCAAAAACCGGGACAGGGGGCAGATGGCTACACCTTC.

This clonotype was observed at least ten times. This sequence joins TRBV12-3 or TRBV12-4 and TRBJ2-3, with 7 bases identical to TRBD2. The CDR3 loop spans 15 amino acids. V lost 3 bases to trimming and J lost 4 bases; unmatched junction nucleotides: 7. The CDR3 sequence: CASSLAAGVADTQYF. Written as DNA, the CDR3 is TGTGCCAGCAGTTTGGCCGCGGGGGTGGCAGATACGCAGTATTTT.

This clonotype showed up just a few times. This chain joins TRBV30 and TRBJ2-2; unclear D gene. The V end lost 0 bases, the J end lost 4 bases, and 6 bases lay between the germline ends. This CDR3 has 13 residues. CDR1 is GTSNPN, CDR2 SVGIG, per germline (reference sequence). Here the CDR3 reads CAWSVGPTGELFF. DNA of the CDR3: TGTGCCTGGAGTGTAGGCCCCACCGGGGAGCTGTTTTTT.